This TCR beta chain was retrieved from a study of cytomegalovirus exposure and HLA in healthy donors. Study observations and caveats: Later on, an analysis tied approximately 17,000 TCR beta sequences to HLA alleles at 0.05 false discovery rate. CMV antigen specificity of a few CMV-associated chains was confirmed in vitro. In a later analysis, TCR beta V- and J-gene trimming was associated with a missense DCLRE1C variant.

PCR was performed using 60 Vbeta and 13 Jbeta primers. The data were produced by immunoSEQ multiplex PCR, yet TCRdb's version contains in-frame clones alone and is incomplete. The sample records 170,000 or so clones, around three quarters being singletons. On this clone itself: Its antigen remains unidentified.

V was pared by 2 bases and J by 6 bases, with 2 bases of the junction left unmatched. The germline V gene encodes CDR1 MDHEN and CDR2 SYDVKM. The CDR3 consists of 14 residues. The chain links TRBV28 to TRBJ2-1, with 9 nucleotides matching TRBD2. What was sequenced was PBMCs. This clonotype was obtained from a woman in her forties or fifties in good health and CMV-seropositive. The CDR3 spells CASSLLAGSNEQFF. In DNA form, the CDR3 reads TGTGCCAGCAGTTTACTAGCGGGATCCAATGAGCAGTTCTTC.